The subject of this entry is one TCR beta chain. The data stem from a study of CD8+CD57+ T cells in acquired aplastic anemia. Study-level information: The study obtained an average of about 3.4 ug of DNA from sorted CD4+ and CD8+ cells.

Profiling that covered TCR beta VDJ and CDR3 relied on genomic DNA as its template. TCRdb re-analysed the reads in MiXCR, keeping a single row per CDR3 protein. This sample has about 210,000 distinct CDR3 sequences, with over 60% found just once. V lost 5 bases, J lost 4 bases, and 5 bases stayed unmatched. Looked up from germline, CDR1 is SNHLY and CDR2 is FYNNEI. CDR3 length: 14 residues. The sequenced sample consisted of sorted CD4+, CD8+, or CD8+CD57+ T cells (not recorded which) from PBMCs. The clonotype was recovered from a human donor in good health. The chain uses TRBV2 and TRBJ1-5, with 7 bases that match TRBD1. The CDR3 DNA is TGTGCCAGCAGTACACAGGGGAGTAATCAGCCCCAGCATTTT. This gives the protein CASSTQGSNQPQHF.